The 21 T cell receptor beta chains below come from one sample, sequenced in a study of blood T cells in healthy people across ages. For the second PCR, which ran for about 6 to 11 cycles, a sample-barcoded 5' primer and a J-beta primer mix were used. TCRdb used MiXCR to reprocess the 5' RACE reads, holding one entry per CDR3 protein. The data hold around 800,000 distinct CDR3 sequences, with 60% to 80% observed a single time. The sample taken for sequencing was blood. Receptors were obtained from a man aged 25 to 40 in good health.

The CDR3 DNA is TGTGCCAGCAGCCCACGGGAGGTTTGGGACAATCAGCCCCAGCATTTT. Protein sequence: CASSPREVWDNQPQHF. J is TRBJ1-5 and V is TRBV7-2; D is uncertain. The CDR3 is 16 residues long. Germline-derived CDR1 and CDR2 are SGHTA and FQGNSA. V lost 5 bases and J lost 3, with 17 bases in between.

V gene TRBV30 combines with J gene TRBJ2-1, with 8 positions matching TRBD2. The CDR3 runs to 15 residues. With 2 bases clipped from V and 0 bases from J, the junction kept 3 bases outside the gene matches. The germline V gene has CDR1 GTSNPN and CDR2 SVGIG (reference sequence). CDR3 sequence reads: CAWSTGLGSYNEQFF. The CDR3 bases are TGTGCCTGGAGTACGGGACTAGGCTCCTACAATGAGCAGTTCTTC.

This chain joins TRBV18 and TRBJ1-2; 9 bases map to TRBD1. The CDR3 runs to 15 residues. The germline V gene has CDR1 KGHSH and CDR2 LQKENI. Unmatched junction bases numbered 6, after V lost 3 bases and J lost 4 bases. CDR3 region: CASSPSGQGGYGYTF. The CDR3 nucleotides are TGTGCCAGCTCACCCTCGGGACAGGGCGGCTATGGCTACACCTTC. The full variable domain, its missing parts supplied by reference TRBV18 and TRBJ1-2, is NAGVMQNPRHLVRRRGQEARLRCSPMKGHSHVYWYRQLPEEGLKFMVYLQKENIIDESGMPKERFSAEFPKEGPSILRIQQVVRGDSAAYFCASSPSGQGGYGYTFGSGTRLTVV.

About this clonotype itself: At one end, the junction sequence differs from germline, possibly due to a read error. This chain connects TRBV27 to TRBJ2-1; D unresolved. This CDR3 is built from 15 residues. Germline V gene lookup returns CDR1 MNHEY and CDR2 SMNVEV (reference sequence). The CDR3, as DNA: TGTGCCAGCAGTTTATCCCTAGGTTTTTACAATGGGCAGTTCTTC. As protein: CASSLSLGFYNGQFF.

The chain is built from TRBV6-4 and TRBJ2-3, with TRBD2 matching 9 bases. CDR1 and CDR2 (germline): MRHNA, SNTAGT. V lost 3 bases to trimming and J lost 7 bases; unmatched junction nucleotides: 8. The CDR3 runs to 15 residues. The CDR3 sequence is CASSEAAGGAYTQYF. In nucleotides, the CDR3 is TGTGCCAGCAGTGAAGCGGCGGGGGGGGCTTATACGCAGTATTTT.

The chain employs TRBV29-1 and TRBJ2-1; D might be TRBD2 (5 bases). Trimming took 1 base from V and 4 from J, leaving 11 bases between them. CDR3 length: 14 amino acids. CDR1 and CDR2 (germline): SQVTM, ANQGSEA. DNA of the CDR3: TGCAGCGTTGAAGTCGGGGTTACTTACAATGAGCAGTTCTTC. Translated: CSVEVGVTYNEQFF.

The table lists this clonotype with many counts. The V call is TRBV7-2, the J call TRBJ2-3; either TRBD1 or TRBD2 may supply D (6 bases each). Germline CDR1 SGHTA, CDR2 FQGNSA. This CDR3 is built from 14 residues. Trimming removed 5 bases at V and 8 bases at J, with 17 bases between. The CDR3 loop reads CASSLLRGAVTQYF. CDR3 coding DNA: TGTGCCAGCAGCCTACTTAGGGGGGCGGTTACGCAGTATTTT.

The chain recombines TRBV5-6 with TRBJ2-5, with D possibly being TRBD2 (6 bases). V dropped 2 bases and J dropped 2 bases, with 13 bases sitting between them. The germline gives CDR1 SGHDT, CDR2 YYEEEE. This CDR3 region has 15 residues. Here the CDR3 DNA reads TGTGCCAGCAGCTTCTATCGGGAGTCACAAGAGACCCAGTACTTC. Its translation is CASSFYRESQETQYF.

The chain recombines TRBV6-2 or TRBV6-3 with TRBJ2-4; possibly TRBD2 for D (6 bases). The CDR3 length is 14 residues. Trimming took off 2 bases at V and 5 bases at J, with 10 bases between the two ends. Germline values: CDR1 MNHEY, CDR2 SVGEGT. This CDR3 is CASSYGGNENIQYF. CDR3 DNA sequence: TGTGCCAGCAGTTACGGGGGGAACGAAAACATTCAGTACTTC.

The V and J genes are TRBV13 and TRBJ2-7, with a possible D match to TRBD1 (5 bases). The germline V gene encodes CDR1 PRHDT and CDR2 FYEKMQ (reference sequence). V lost 5 bases and J 9 bases, leaving 14 bases between the germline ends. The CDR3 is 12 residues long. The CDR3 DNA follows: TGTGCCAGCAGCCAGGAGACAGAAGGGCAGTACTTC. It translates to CASSQETEGQYF.

This clonotype was seen a few times. V and J are TRBV7-2 and TRBJ2-1, with a possible D match to TRBD2 (5 bases). TRBJ2-7 matches the DNA end more closely, so the J call is doubtful. Germline assignment: CDR1 SGHTA and CDR2 FQGNSA. CDR3 size: 13 residues. CDR3 nucleotide sequence: TGTGCCAGCAGCTTAGTCGCGGGCGACGAGCAGTACTTC. The encoded protein is CASSLVAGDEQYF.

This clonotype was seen a single time. In DNA form, the CDR3 reads TGTGCCAGCAGTTTACGGGGCGGTCCGATCTCCTACGAGCAGTACTTC. Translating gives CASSLRGGPISYEQYF. This sequence joins TRBV27 and TRBJ2-7; D assignment may be TRBD1 or TRBD2 (5 bases each). The CDR3 loop spans 16 amino acids. The germline CDR1 and CDR2 sequences are MNHEY and SMNVEV (reference sequence). V was clipped by 2 bases and J by 0 bases, with 14 bases between them.

The chain uses TRBV20-1 and TRBJ2-5; D may be TRBD1 (5 bases). This CDR3 is built from 12 residues. V was trimmed by 6 bases and J by 4 bases, leaving 12 bases between them. The V gene's germline CDR1 is DFQATT and CDR2 SNEGSKA (reference sequence). The CDR3: CSAMGLLETQYF. The CDR3 bases are TGCAGTGCCATGGGGCTCTTAGAGACCCAGTACTTC.

The CDR3 region is CASSQDGDSSYEQYF. The CDR3 nucleotides read TGCGCCAGCAGCCAAGATGGGGATTCTTCCTACGAGCAGTACTTC. The chain joins TRBV4-3 to TRBJ2-7; D is uncertain. The CDR3 is 15 residues long. Deletions cut 0 bases from V and 1 base from J, with 10 bases between. CDR1 is LGHNA and CDR2 is YSLEER in the germline V gene.

The V and J genes are TRBV24-1 and TRBJ2-5; 10 nucleotides align to TRBD1. V lost 5 bases, J lost 4 bases, and 12 bases stayed unmatched. CDR1 KGHDR and CDR2 SFDVKD come from the germline V gene. The CDR3 contains 17 residues. In nucleotides, the CDR3 is TGTGCCACCAGTGGTGCCCGGGACAGGGGTCGGAGAGAGACCCAGTACTTC. Its protein is CATSGARDRGRRETQYF.

This clonotype turned up a few times. The chain is built from TRBV7-2 and TRBJ2-5; 9 bases fit TRBD1. The J call is uncertain, as TRBJ2-7 better fits the DNA end. CDR3 size: 13 residues. Germline CDR1 SGHTA, CDR2 FQGNSA. CDR3 residues: CASSRDRADEQYF. The CDR3 nucleotides are TGTGCCAGCAGCCGGGACAGGGCCGACGAGCAGTACTTC.

This chain uses TRBV13 with TRBJ2-1; D is unresolved. V was trimmed by 5 bases and J by 9 bases, leaving 11 bases between them. Germline CDR1 is PRHDT and CDR2 is FYEKMQ (reference sequence). The CDR3 length is 12 residues. The CDR3 region has the DNA TGTGCCAGCAGCGGTGCCACTCGTGAGCAGTTCTTC. As protein: CASSGATREQFF.

This clonotype was picked up a small number of times. The chain links TRBV7-2 to TRBJ2-5; 7 bases line up with TRBD1. The J segment lost 2 bases and the V segment lost 2 bases, leaving 8 bases of the junction unmatched. The CDR3 is 16 residues long. CDR1 is SGHTA and CDR2 is FQGNSA in the germline V gene. The CDR3 protein is CASSLNSPGQQETQYF. In nucleotides, the CDR3 is TGTGCCAGCAGCTTAAATTCACCGGGACAGCAAGAGACCCAGTACTTC.

The V call is TRBV20-1, the J call TRBJ2-1, with 9 bases lining up with TRBD2. In germline, CDR1 is DFQATT, CDR2 SNEGSKA (reference sequence). The CDR3 contains 18 residues. V was pared by 5 bases and J by 7 bases, with 21 bases of the junction left unmatched. CDR3 nucleotide sequence: TGCAGTGCTGACAGACGGAGGACTAGCGCTACCACGGGGAATGAGCAGTTCTTC. Amino acids: CSADRRRTSATTGNEQFF.

This clonotype was observed a few times. This rearrangement joins TRBV20-1 to TRBJ1-1; D gene uncertain. The CDR3 spans 12 residues. The V end lost 3 bases, the J end lost 1 base, and 6 bases lay between the germline ends. Germline CDR1 and CDR2: DFQATT and SNEGSKA (reference sequence). As DNA, the CDR3 is TGCAGTGCTAGTGCGGCGAACACTGAAGCTTTCTTT. Its translation is CSASAANTEAFF.

This clonotype was counted between two and nine times. This chain links TRBV29-1 with TRBJ2-1; no clear D. From germline, CDR1 is SQVTM and CDR2 ANQGSEA. With 0 bases removed from V and 7 bases from J, the gap between germline ends came to 7 bases. The CDR3 has 12 residues. CDR3 residues: CSVEEGYNEQFF. Here the CDR3 DNA reads TGCAGCGTTGAAGAGGGTTATAATGAGCAGTTCTTC.